The present TCR delta chain was sequenced within a study of γδ T cells in repeated Plasmodium falciparum infection. Study in general: Donors had four controlled P. falciparum NF54 infections over roughly 640 days. Malian repertoires were sampled cross-sectionally without transmission and longitudinally through febrile malaria.

About this clone itself: As yet, its antigen is unknown. It differs at one base from a far larger clone, so likely a read error. This CDR3 is also generated by other DNA sequences in the sample.

Overall study results and limits: Vgamma9/Vdelta2+ repertoires stayed stably polyclonal over time and infection. Repeated controlled infections reportedly drove waves of new clonotype selection in Vdelta2-negative, mostly Vdelta1+, gammadelta repertoires.

The CDR3 loop spans 16 amino acids. CDR1 TVYSNPD and CDR2 GDNSRS come from the germline V gene (reference sequence). Gammadelta T cells were flow-sorted from PBMC into Vgamma9/Vdelta2+ and Vdelta2-negative populations for bulk analysis. TCRdb re-called clones from the multiplex PCR reads via CATT. Among around 49,000 delta-chain clones listed, roughly 1.9% were seen once. The sequencing sample was made of gamma-delta T cells from blood. This sequence was found in a pool of human donors (malaria-infected and uninfected, not separated). The V segment is TRDV3, and no J call was made. This chain's CDR3 is CAFNPPCNPDTDKLIF. The CDR3 nucleotides read TGTGCCTTTAACCCGCCCTGCAACCCAGACACCGATAAACTCATTTTT.